This T cell receptor beta chain was captured in a study of cytomegalovirus exposure and HLA in healthy donors. As concerns this clone: What it binds is not known.

Primers: 60 Vbeta forward and 13 Jbeta reverse. Repertoires were generated with immunoSEQ multiplex PCR, while TCRdb's copy carries only in-frame clones and drops some. Of approximately 290,000 clones listed, about four fifths are singletons. CDR1 is MGHDK and CDR2 is SYGVNS in the germline V gene. The V gene end was trimmed by 5 bases and the J gene end by 7 bases; junction bases not matched to a gene: 10. The CDR3 has 15 residues. Whole-study findings and limits: In presence/absence analyses, roughly uniform sequencing depth across donors was assumed.

The chain joins TRBV25-1 to TRBJ2-1, with 8 bases identical to TRBD2. Sequencing input: PBMCs. This clonotype was sampled from a girl aged 2-10 years in good health and CMV-seronegative. The CDR3 sequence is CASSSPGLVGNEQFF. The DNA of the CDR3 is TGTGCCAGCAGTTCCCCGGGACTAGTGGGGAATGAGCAGTTCTTC.